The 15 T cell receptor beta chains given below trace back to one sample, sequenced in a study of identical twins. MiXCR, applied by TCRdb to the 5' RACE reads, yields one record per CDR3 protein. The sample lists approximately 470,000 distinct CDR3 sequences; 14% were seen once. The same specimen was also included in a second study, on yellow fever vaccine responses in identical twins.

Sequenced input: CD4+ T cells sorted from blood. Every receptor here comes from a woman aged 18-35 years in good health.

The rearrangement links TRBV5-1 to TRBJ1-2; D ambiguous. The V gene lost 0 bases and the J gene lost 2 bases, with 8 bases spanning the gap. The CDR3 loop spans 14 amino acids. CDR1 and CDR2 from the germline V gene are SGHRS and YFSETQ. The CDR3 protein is CASSLVPVNYGYTF. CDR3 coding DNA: TGCGCCAGCAGCTTGGTGCCGGTAAACTATGGCTACACCTTC.

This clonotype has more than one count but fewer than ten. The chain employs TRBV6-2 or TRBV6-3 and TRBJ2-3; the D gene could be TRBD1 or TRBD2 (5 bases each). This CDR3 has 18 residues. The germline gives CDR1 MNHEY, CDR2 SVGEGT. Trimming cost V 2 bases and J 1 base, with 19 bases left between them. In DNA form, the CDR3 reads TGTGCCAGCAGTTACCCAAGAAAAACAGGAGCGGGCACAGATACGCAGTATTTT. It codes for CASSYPRKTGAGTDTQYF.

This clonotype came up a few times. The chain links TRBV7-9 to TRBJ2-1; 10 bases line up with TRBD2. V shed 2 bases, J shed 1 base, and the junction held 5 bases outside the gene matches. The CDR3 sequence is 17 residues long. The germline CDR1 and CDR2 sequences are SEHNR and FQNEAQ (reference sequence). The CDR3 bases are TGTGCCAGCAGCTTATCAGCGGGGGGGCCTTCCTACAATGAGCAGTTCTTC. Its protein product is CASSLSAGGPSYNEQFF.

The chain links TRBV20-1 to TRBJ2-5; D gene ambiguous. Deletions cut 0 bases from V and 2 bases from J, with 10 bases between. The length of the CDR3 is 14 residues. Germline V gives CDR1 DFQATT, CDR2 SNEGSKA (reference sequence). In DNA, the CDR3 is TGCAGTGCTAGAGATTCCTGGCAGCAAGAGACCCAGTACTTC. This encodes CSARDSWQQETQYF.

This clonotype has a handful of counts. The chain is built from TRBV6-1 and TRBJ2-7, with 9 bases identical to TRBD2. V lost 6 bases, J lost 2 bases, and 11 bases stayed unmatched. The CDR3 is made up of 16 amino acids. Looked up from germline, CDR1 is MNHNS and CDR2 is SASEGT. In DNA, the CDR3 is TGTGCCAGCAGCGATCCCGAGACTAGCGGAACCTACGAGCAGTACTTC. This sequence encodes CASSDPETSGTYEQYF.

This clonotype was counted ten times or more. Here the CDR3 DNA reads TGTGCCAGCAGGTCTAAGGTACCGGCAGCCGAGAACACTGAAGCTTTCTTT. Its protein product is CASRSKVPAAENTEAFF. The J gene is TRBJ1-1, the V gene TRBV7-9; D gene unclear. CDR1 is SEHNR, CDR2 FQNEAQ, per germline (reference sequence). V was pared by 6 bases and J by 1 base, with 21 bases between. The CDR3 has 17 amino acids. The variable domain in full, completed from reference TRBV7-9 and TRBJ1-1, reads DTGVSQNPRHKITKRGQNVTFRCDPISEHNRLYWYRQTLGQGPEFLTYFQNEAQLEKSRLLSDRFSAERPKGSFSTLEIQRTEQGDSAMYLCASRSKVPAAENTEAFFGQGTRLTVV.

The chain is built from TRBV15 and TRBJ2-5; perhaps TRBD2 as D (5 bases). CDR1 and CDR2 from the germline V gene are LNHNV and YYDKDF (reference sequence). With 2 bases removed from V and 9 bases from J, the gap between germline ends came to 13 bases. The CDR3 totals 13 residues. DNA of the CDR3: TGTGCCACCAGCAGATCGACCCAAGCGGCCCAGTACTTC. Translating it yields CATSRSTQAAQYF. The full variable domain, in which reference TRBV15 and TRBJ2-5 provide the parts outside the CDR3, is DAMVIQNPRYQVTQFGKPVTLSCSQTLNHNVMYWYQQKSSQAPKLLFHYYDKDFNNEADTPDNFQSRRPNTSFCFLDIRSPGLGDTAMYLCATSRSTQAAQYFGPGTRLLVL.

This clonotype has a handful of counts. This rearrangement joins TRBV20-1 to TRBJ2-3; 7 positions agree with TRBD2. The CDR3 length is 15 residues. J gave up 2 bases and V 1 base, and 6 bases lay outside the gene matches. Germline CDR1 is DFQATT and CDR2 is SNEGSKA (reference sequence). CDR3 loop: CSARGRGGFTDTQYF. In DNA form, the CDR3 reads TGCAGTGCTAGAGGGCGCGGGGGATTCACAGATACGCAGTATTTT.

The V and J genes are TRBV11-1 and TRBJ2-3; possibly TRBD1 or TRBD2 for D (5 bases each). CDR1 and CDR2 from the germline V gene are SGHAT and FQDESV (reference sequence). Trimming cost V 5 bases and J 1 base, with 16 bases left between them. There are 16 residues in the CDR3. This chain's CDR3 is CASSMGRRMGTDTQYF. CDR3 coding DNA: TGTGCCAGCAGCATGGGACGACGGATGGGCACAGATACGCAGTATTTT.

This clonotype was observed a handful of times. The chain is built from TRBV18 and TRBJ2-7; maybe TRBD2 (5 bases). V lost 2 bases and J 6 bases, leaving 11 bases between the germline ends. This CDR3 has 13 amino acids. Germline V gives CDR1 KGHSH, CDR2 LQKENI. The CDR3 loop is CASSPTRGSEQYF. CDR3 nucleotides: TGTGCCAGCTCACCAACGCGCGGGTCCGAGCAGTACTTC.

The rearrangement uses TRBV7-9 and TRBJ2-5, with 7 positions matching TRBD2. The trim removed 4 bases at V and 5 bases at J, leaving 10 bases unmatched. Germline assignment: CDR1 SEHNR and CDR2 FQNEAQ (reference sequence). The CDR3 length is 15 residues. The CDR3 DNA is TGTGCCAGCAGCTCAGCCGGACTAGTGGGGGAGACCCAGTACTTC. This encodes CASSSAGLVGETQYF.

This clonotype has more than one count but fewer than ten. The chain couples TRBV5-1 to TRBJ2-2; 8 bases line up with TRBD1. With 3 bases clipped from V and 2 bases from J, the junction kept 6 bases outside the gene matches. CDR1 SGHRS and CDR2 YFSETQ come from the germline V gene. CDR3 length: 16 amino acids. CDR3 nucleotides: TGCGCCAGCAGCTCTATGGCAGGGGGCAACACCGGGGAGCTGTTTTTT. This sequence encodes CASSSMAGGNTGELFF.

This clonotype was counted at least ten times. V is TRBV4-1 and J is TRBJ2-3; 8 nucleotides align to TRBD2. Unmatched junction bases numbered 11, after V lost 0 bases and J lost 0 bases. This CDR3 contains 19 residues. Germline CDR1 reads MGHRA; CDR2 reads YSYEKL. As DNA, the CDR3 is TGCGCCAGCAGCCAAGACCATGACACACTAGCGGCTAGCACAGATACGCAGTATTTT. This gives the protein CASSQDHDTLAASTDTQYF.

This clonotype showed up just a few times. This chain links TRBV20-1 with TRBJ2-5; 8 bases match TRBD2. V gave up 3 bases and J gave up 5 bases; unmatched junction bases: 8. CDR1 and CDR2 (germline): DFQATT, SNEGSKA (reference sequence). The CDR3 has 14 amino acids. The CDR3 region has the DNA TGCAGTGCTAGCTTATCTAGCGGGCTGGAGACCCAGTACTTC. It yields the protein CSASLSSGLETQYF.

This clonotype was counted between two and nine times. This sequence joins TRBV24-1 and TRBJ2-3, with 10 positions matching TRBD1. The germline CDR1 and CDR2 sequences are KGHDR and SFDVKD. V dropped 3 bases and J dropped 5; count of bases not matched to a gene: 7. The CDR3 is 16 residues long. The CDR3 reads CATSDPTGGGGDTQYF. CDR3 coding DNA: TGTGCCACCAGTGATCCGACAGGGGGCGGAGGAGATACGCAGTATTTT.